The 20 T cell receptor beta chains below come from one sample, sequenced in a study of T-cell memory formation after mild COVID-19. TCRdb re-called the 5' RACE reads through MiXCR, storing one row per CDR3 protein. The sample gives 350,000 or so distinct CDR3 sequences, about 21% of which show up once; around 13% is in the top ten. Source material: PBMCs or a T cell subset sorted from them (not recorded which). The source of these receptors is an adult woman who had mild COVID-19 (a few samples of this study predate the infection). Cell type and time point are not known.

This clonotype was detected many times. The chain is built from TRBV4-1 and TRBJ2-2, with TRBD2 identical over 8 bases. Germline CDR1 reads MGHRA; CDR2 reads YSYEKL. This CDR3 has 17 amino acids. The ends lost 5 bases at V and 2 bases at J; junction bases unmatched: 10. The CDR3 DNA reads TGCGCCAGCAGCGACTTGGGGAGCGGGAGAAACACCGGGGAGCTGTTTTTT. Protein product: CASSDLGSGRNTGELFF.

At least ten counts were recorded for this clonotype. The genes are TRBV13 and TRBJ2-5; 10 bases map to TRBD2. With V trimmed by 2 bases and J by 8 bases, 5 bases remained unmatched. CDR1 is PRHDT and CDR2 is FYEKMQ in the germline V gene (reference sequence). CDR3 size: 14 residues. The CDR3 DNA sequence: TGTGCCAGCAGCTTACTGAGCGGGGGGGCAACCCAGTACTTC. The encoded protein is CASSLLSGGATQYF.

This clonotype has just a few counts. The gene calls are TRBV7-2 and TRBJ2-1; 8 bases are shared with TRBD1. CDR1 SGHTA and CDR2 FQGNSA come from the germline V gene. Trimming removed 5 bases from V and 4 bases from J; junction bases left unmatched: 7. The CDR3 sequence is 15 residues long. For the CDR3, the DNA is TGTGCCAGCAGCCGTACCCAGGGGGCTTACAATGAGCAGTTCTTC. Protein sequence: CASSRTQGAYNEQFF.

This clonotype was seen only a few times. The chain has TRBV7-9 and TRBJ2-7; the match to TRBD1 covers 7 bases. CDR3 length: 11 residues. V shed 5 bases, J shed 10 bases, and the junction held 5 bases outside the gene matches. CDR1 is SEHNR, CDR2 FQNEAQ, per germline (reference sequence). CDR3 sequence reads: CASSQDRNQYF. The CDR3 DNA is TGTGCCAGCAGCCAGGACAGGAACCAGTACTTC. Combining the CDR3 with reference TRBV7-9 and TRBJ2-7 gives the whole variable domain DTGVSQNPRHKITKRGQNVTFRCDPISEHNRLYWYRQTLGQGPEFLTYFQNEAQLEKSRLLSDRFSAERPKGSFSTLEIQRTEQGDSAMYLCASSQDRNQYFGPGTRLTVT.

J is TRBJ1-2 and V is TRBV6-5; no reliable D call. CDR1 and CDR2 (germline): MNHEY, SVGAGI. This CDR3 region has 13 residues. Deletions cut 0 bases from V and 8 bases from J, with 10 bases between. The CDR3 bases are TGTGCCAGCAGTTACTCCAGGTCTAGGGGCTACACCTTC. Translation: CASSYSRSRGYTF.

This clonotype was found a few times. This chain uses TRBV7-9 with TRBJ2-1; D may match TRBD1 or TRBD2 (5 bases each). V lost 2 bases to trimming and J lost 4 bases, with 18 bases between them. CDR1 and CDR2 from the germline V gene are SEHNR and FQNEAQ (reference sequence). The CDR3 loop spans 17 amino acids. CDR3 coding DNA: TGTGCCAGCAGCTTAAGTATCCGGGGCGGCTTTTACAATGAGCAGTTCTTC. Amino acid sequence: CASSLSIRGGFYNEQFF.

At least ten counts were recorded for this clonotype. The chain combines TRBV12-3 or TRBV12-4 with TRBJ2-3; the D gene could be TRBD1 or TRBD2 (5 bases each). CDR3 length: 13 amino acids. V was cut by 2 bases and J by 6 bases, with 9 bases left in between. CDR3 in DNA: TGTGCCAGCAGTTTAAACGGGGCGGATACGCAGTATTTT. It specifies CASSLNGADTQYF.

In its sample, this clonotype was seen a few times. This chain joins TRBV19 and TRBJ1-1, with D possibly matching TRBD1 (6 bases). Germline-derived CDR1 and CDR2 are LNHDA and SQIVND (reference sequence). V lost 4 bases and J 1 base, leaving 10 bases between the germline ends. The CDR3 contains 14 residues. The CDR3 reads CASSTRGGNTEAFF. CDR3 DNA sequence: TGTGCCAGTAGTACCAGGGGTGGGAACACTGAAGCTTTCTTT.

The rearrangement links TRBV5-1 to TRBJ1-1; D call uncertain. Trimming cost V 4 bases and J 6 bases, with 10 bases left between them. The CDR3 has 12 residues. Germline values: CDR1 SGHRS, CDR2 YFSETQ. CDR3 loop: CASSQETPEAFF. The CDR3 DNA is TGCGCCAGCAGCCAGGAGACTCCTGAAGCTTTCTTT.

This clonotype came up a few times. The genes are TRBV4-2 and TRBJ2-3; weak D call: TRBD2 (6 bases). The CDR3 runs 17 residues. From germline, CDR1 is LGHNA and CDR2 YNFKEQ. With 1 base removed from V and 0 bases from J, the gap between germline ends came to 14 bases. The CDR3 DNA reads as TGTGCCAGCAGCCAAGGGACGGCGGGGTGGAGCACAGATACGCAGTATTTT. Its translation is CASSQGTAGWSTDTQYF.

The V gene is TRBV30, the J gene TRBJ2-1; D is uncertain. Germline values: CDR1 GTSNPN, CDR2 SVGIG (reference sequence). This CDR3 is built from 12 residues. V was pared by 3 bases and J by 8 bases, with 11 bases between. In DNA, the CDR3 is TGTGCCTGGAGCCCTCTGGAAGATGAGCAGTTCTTC. It translates to CAWSPLEDEQFF.

Only a few counts were recorded for this clonotype. The gene calls are TRBV7-3 and TRBJ2-3; TRBD2 agrees at 9 bases. Losses at the gene ends were 3 bases for V and 6 bases for J; bases not matched to a gene: 4. Per germline, CDR1 SGHTA and CDR2 FQGTGA. The CDR3 covers 14 residues. This CDR3 is CASSFYSGGDTQYF. CDR3 DNA: TGTGCCAGCAGCTTCTATAGCGGGGGTGATACGCAGTATTTT.

This clonotype has at least ten counts. This chain connects TRBV12-3 or TRBV12-4 to TRBJ2-7, with 12 bases lining up with TRBD1. This CDR3 is built from 15 residues. Trimming at V came to 8 bases and at J to 0 bases, leaving 5 bases not matched to a gene. The CDR3 sequence is CASGDRGPSSYEQYF. CDR3 DNA sequence: TGTGCCAGCGGGGACAGGGGGCCCAGCTCCTACGAGCAGTACTTC.

This clonotype was seen at least ten times. A junction boundary mismatches the germline segment, possibly from a read error. This chain links TRBV5-1 with TRBJ2-3; 7 nucleotides align to TRBD1. This CDR3 has 14 residues. Germline V gene lookup returns CDR1 SGHRS and CDR2 YFSETQ. DNA for the CDR3: TGTGCCAGCTCACTGGGACAGTCGACAGATACGCAGTATTTT. Translation: CASSLGQSTDTQYF.

This clonotype showed up just a few times. The chain has TRBV9 and TRBJ2-1, with D perhaps matching TRBD2 (6 bases). The CDR3 extends over 16 amino acids. Germline values: CDR1 SGDLS, CDR2 YYNGEE. The V and J ends lost 0 bases and 0 bases respectively, with 10 bases between them. The CDR3 DNA reads as TGTGCCAGCAGCGTAGTTCCGGGGGACTCCTACAATGAGCAGTTCTTC. Its translation is CASSVVPGDSYNEQFF.

This sequence joins TRBV5-1 and TRBJ1-2; TRBD1 agrees at 8 bases. CDR1 is SGHRS, CDR2 YFSETQ, per germline. The V and J ends lost 3 bases and 9 bases, in that order; junction bases with no gene match: 10. This CDR3 is 14 amino acids long. CDR3 sequence: CASSSPDRVASYTF. CDR3 DNA: TGCGCCAGCAGCTCTCCGGACAGGGTGGCGAGCTACACCTTC.

This clonotype occurred a few times. The chain employs TRBV5-5 and TRBJ2-1; either TRBD1 or TRBD2 may fit D (5 bases each). The length of the CDR3 is 16 residues. Germline CDR1 SGHKS, CDR2 YYEKEE (reference sequence). V gave up 2 bases and J gave up 9 bases, with 21 bases separating them. The CDR3: CASSFYVWGGPGEQFF. In DNA, the CDR3 is TGTGCCAGCAGCTTCTATGTGTGGGGCGGGCCCGGTGAGCAGTTCTTC. Together with reference TRBV5-5 and TRBJ2-1, the CDR3 gives the full variable domain: DAGVTQSPTHLIKTRGQQVTLRCSPISGHKSVSWYQQVLGQGPQFIFQYYEKEERGRGNFPDRFSARQFPNYSSELNVNALLLGDSALYLCASSFYVWGGPGEQFFGPGTRLTVL.

The chain combines TRBV12-3 or TRBV12-4 with TRBJ2-7; D gene unclear. This CDR3 has 15 amino acids. Trimming left V 5 bases short and J 5 bases short, with 19 bases between. The CDR3 DNA reads as TGTGCCAGCAGTCTCAACCTGGGGTATTCGAACGAGCAGTACTTC. Amino acids: CASSLNLGYSNEQYF.

This rearrangement joins TRBV2 to TRBJ2-7, with D perhaps assigned TRBD1 or TRBD2 (5 bases each). The germline V gene encodes CDR1 SNHLY and CDR2 FYNNEI. The CDR3 contains 17 residues. V lost 6 bases and J lost 3, with 24 bases in between. The CDR3 here is CASRQTTGTVKSYEQYF. CDR3 nucleotide sequence: TGTGCCAGCAGACAAACTACCGGGACCGTTAAAAGCTACGAGCAGTACTTC.

The chain recombines TRBV11-3 with TRBJ1-5; 7 bases match TRBD1. Germline lookup yields CDR1 SGHNT and CDR2 YENEEA. The V gene end was trimmed by 2 bases and the J gene end by 4 bases; junction bases not matched to a gene: 5. There are 15 residues in the CDR3. CDR3 sequence (DNA): TGTGCCAGCAGCTTAAAGCAGGGGGTTAATCAGCCCCAGCATTTT. Translation: CASSLKQGVNQPQHF.